Listed below are T cell receptor beta chains from one sample, sequenced in a study of OX40 agonist ivuxolimab in advanced cancers. Repertoires were generated with immunoSEQ multiplex PCR, while TCRdb's copy carries only in-frame clones and drops some. The table has about 58,000 clones, 70% to 90% seen once. Sequenced here: CD4+ or CD8+ T cells sorted from blood, sampled in a trial of the OX40 agonist ivuxolimab. These receptors were taken from an adult with an advanced solid tumor such as melanoma, head and neck, liver or kidney cancer. Both conserved end residues are part of each CDR3. A D gene is named only where the DNA matches it firmly. The size field is filled for only some rows; it gives once, few, many or a size class.

d_call j_call clone_size v_call cdr3_nt cdr3_aa
- TRBJ1-1 - TRBV6-5 TGTGCCAGCAGTGAGGGGAACTCGAACACTGAAGCTTTCTTT CASSEGNSNTEAFF
- TRBJ2-3 - TRBV4-2 TGTGCCAGCAGCCACCCCCTCGGAGAACTACTCACAGATACGCAGTATTTT CASSHPLGELLTDTQYF
TRBD2 TRBJ2-1 once TRBV19 TGTGCCAGTAGTGAAGGACTAGCGGGAGGGTCCTACAATGAGCAGTTCTTC CASSEGLAGGSYNEQFF
TRBD2 TRBJ2-1 - TRBV5-4 TGTGCCAGCAGCTTGGGGGGGCTAGCGGGTACCTACAATGAGCAGTTCTTC CASSLGGLAGTYNEQFF
- TRBJ2-1 - TRBV9 TGTGCCAGCAGCGTAGGGGGCAGGATGACCGGGAATGAGCAGTTCTTC CASSVGGRMTGNEQFF
- TRBJ2-5 - TRBV27 TGTGCCAGCAGTTTATCGATAACAGAGACCCAGTACTTC CASSLSITETQYF
- TRBJ2-1 once TRBV19 TGTGCCAGTGCCAGGACAGCCAGCTCCTACAATGAGCAGTTCTTC CASARTASSYNEQFF
- TRBJ2-5 - TRBV7-9 TGTGCCAGCAGCTCGGAGGAGACCCAGTACTTC CASSSEETQYF
TRBD2 TRBJ2-1 once TRBV10-3 TGTGCCATCAGTGGCGGGAGTCTCGACAATGAGCAGTTCTTC CAISGGSLDNEQFF
- TRBJ2-7 once TRBV4-1 TGCGCCAGCAGCCAAGTTGAGGGGAAGGCCTACGAGCAGTACTTC CASSQVEGKAYEQYF
- TRBJ2-4 - TRBV4-2 TGTGCCAGCAGCCAAGGCGGGCCGCGGAACATTCAGTACTTC CASSQGGPRNIQYF
TRBD1 TRBJ2-5 - TRBV11-2 TGTGCCAGCAGCTTGTCACGGGCACAGGGGGAAGAGACCCAGTACTTC CASSLSRAQGEETQYF
- TRBJ2-2 - TRBV19 TGTGCCAGTAAAGGGGCCGGGGAGCTGTTTTTT CASKGAGELFF
TRBD1 TRBJ1-2 - TRBV7-9 TGTGCCAGCAGCTTCACAGGGGCACGAGGACTTAACTATGGCTACACCTTC CASSFTGARGLNYGYTF
TRBD2 TRBJ2-1 - TRBV28 TGTGCCAGCAGTTGGGGACTAGCGGGAGTGGATGAGCAGTTCTTC CASSWGLAGVDEQFF
TRBD2 TRBJ2-1 once TRBV7-9 TGTGCCAGCAGCCTCGGGACTAGCGGGAGTTGGAATGAGCAGTTCTTC CASSLGTSGSWNEQFF
TRBD2 TRBJ2-3 - TRBV7-8 TGTGCCAGCAGCTCCGGACTAGCCAACACAGATACGCAGTATTTT CASSSGLANTDTQYF
- TRBJ2-6 - TRBV4-2 TGTGCCAGCAGCCAAGTTTTGGGGGCCAACGTCCTGACTTTC CASSQVLGANVLTF
- TRBJ2-5 few TRBV5-6 TGTGCCAGCAGCTTGAATGGGGTCTCCTCAGGGGAGACCCAGTACTTC CASSLNGVSSGETQYF
- TRBJ1-4 - TRBV10-3 TGTGCCATCGGGCCAGGGAATGAAAAACTGTTTTTT CAIGPGNEKLFF
TRBD2 TRBJ2-7 once TRBV6-1 TGTGCCAGCATTGTTAGCGGGGCCTACGAGCAGTACTTC CASIVSGAYEQYF
- TRBJ2-5 - TRBV5-5 TGTGCCAGCAGTCAGGATAGAGAGGCCTACCAAGAGACCCAGTACTTC CASSQDREAYQETQYF
- TRBJ2-2 - TRBV7-9 TGTGCCAGCAGCTTTACCCTGAGGGGCCTGAACACCGGGGAGCTGTTTTTT CASSFTLRGLNTGELFF
TRBD2 TRBJ2-5 - TRBV7-9 TGTGCCAGCAGCCACCGGGAGGGACGCTTGGAGGAGACCCAGTACTTC CASSHREGRLEETQYF
TRBD2 TRBJ2-1 - TRBV19 TGTGCCAGTAGTGTCTTACTAGCGGGAGAGAATGAGCAGTTCTTC CASSVLLAGENEQFF
TRBD2 TRBJ2-7 - TRBV5-6 TGTGCCAGCAGCTTCCCCGGGACTAGCGGGAGATACGAGCAGTACTTC CASSFPGTSGRYEQYF
- TRBJ1-2 - TRBV7-8 TGTGCCAGCAGCTTAGCTACAACAGGAGGTTTTTATGGCTACACCTTC CASSLATTGGFYGYTF
- TRBJ2-1 once TRBV2 TGTGCCAGCACTAACGCGGGAATATCCTACAATGAGCAGTTCTTC CASTNAGISYNEQFF
- TRBJ2-2 - TRBV4-3 TGCGCCAGCAGCCAGCGGCGGGGCACCGGGGAGCTGTTTTTT CASSQRRGTGELFF
- TRBJ2-1 - TRBV6-5 TGTGCCAGCAGGACAAACAGGGCACATGAGCAGTTCTTC CASRTNRAHEQFF
- TRBJ2-1 - TRBV29-1 TGCAGCGCTTGTTGGGGGTACAATGAGCAGTTCTTC CSACWGYNEQFF
- TRBJ1-4 - TRBV5-6 TGTGCCAGCAGCTTGGCCCAGGGGAGTGGTGAAAAACTGTTTTTT CASSLAQGSGEKLFF
- TRBJ2-1 - TRBV7-2 TGTGCCAGCAGCTTAGCGGGGGGCCCTCTCTACAATGAGCAGTTCTTC CASSLAGGPLYNEQFF
- TRBJ2-3 - TRBV11-3 TGTGCCAGCAGCTCGATCCTAGCAGATACGCAGTATTTT CASSSILADTQYF
- TRBJ1-1 once TRBV4-1 TGCGCCAGCAGCCAAGAGGCCCCCGCGAACACTGAAGCTTTCTTT CASSQEAPANTEAFF
- TRBJ2-7 - TRBV29-1 TGCAGCGTCCGGACTATGTACGAGCAGTACTTC CSVRTMYEQYF
- TRBJ2-7 - TRBV27 TGTGCCAGCAGTTCGGGTAGCTCCTACGAGCAGTACTTC CASSSGSSYEQYF
- TRBJ2-2 - TRBV9 TGTGCCAGCAGCGTCCCGGGGCGGAACACCGGGGAGCTGTTTTTT CASSVPGRNTGELFF
- TRBJ1-1 - TRBV5-6 TGTGCCAGCAGCCTCGGCCCAGAAGCTTTCTTT CASSLGPEAFF
TRBD2 TRBJ2-5 - TRBV11-2 TGTGCCAGCAGCTCAACACTAGCGACTATCGGAGAGACCCAGTACTTC CASSSTLATIGETQYF
- TRBJ2-1 - TRBV4-1 TGCGCCAGCAGCGGAGTCAGCTCCTACAATGAGCAGTTCTTC CASSGVSSYNEQFF
- TRBJ2-2 - TRBV6-6 TGTGCCAGCAGCAGTCTGACCGGGGAGCTGTTTTTT CASSSLTGELFF
- TRBJ2-5 - TRBV27 TGTGCCAGCGCGGGGGCCCCGTACCAAGAGACCCAGTACTTC CASAGAPYQETQYF
TRBD2 TRBJ2-1 - TRBV11-2 TGTGCCAGCAGCTGGGTAGGGGGGACTAGCGGGACGAATGAGCAGTTCTTC CASSWVGGTSGTNEQFF
TRBD1 TRBJ1-1 - TRBV7-6 TGTGCCAGCAGTCCGGGACAGTACACTGAAGCTTTCTTT CASSPGQYTEAFF
- TRBJ2-7 - TRBV27 TGTGCCAGCAGGCAGCGGAGCTCCTACGAGCAGTACTTC CASRQRSSYEQYF
TRBD2 TRBJ2-1 - TRBV7-9 TGTGCCAGCAGCAAGGGGACTAGCGGGAGAGATGAGCAGTTCTTC CASSKGTSGRDEQFF
- TRBJ2-1 - TRBV6-6 TGTGCCAGCAGGCAATACAATGAGCAGTTCTTC CASRQYNEQFF
TRBD1 TRBJ1-3 - TRBV9 TGTGCCAGCAGCGAGGACAGGCCCTCTGGAAACACCATATATTTT CASSEDRPSGNTIYF
- TRBJ1-5 few TRBV19 TGTGCCAGTAGTCCCCAGGGCACCCAGCAGCCCCAGCATTTT CASSPQGTQQPQHF
- TRBJ1-4 - TRBV27 TGTGCCAGCAGTTTATACCTGACGGCTAATGAAAAACTGTTTTTT CASSLYLTANEKLFF
TRBD2 TRBJ2-1 - TRBV11-2 TGTGCCAGCAGCTTTGGAGGGAGGGCCGGGAATGAGCAGTTCTTC CASSFGGRAGNEQFF
- TRBJ1-1 - TRBV10-3 TGTGCCATCAGTGAACGGGTGAAGGACACTGAAGCTTTCTTT CAISERVKDTEAFF
TRBD1 TRBJ1-1 - TRBV29-1 TGCAGCGCGGGACAGGGGTTGGGGAACACTGAAGCTTTCTTT CSAGQGLGNTEAFF
TRBD2 TRBJ2-7 - TRBV4-1 TGCGCCAGCAGCCAAGATCGAGCGAAGCGGGGAACTTACGAGCAGTACTTC CASSQDRAKRGTYEQYF
- TRBJ2-1 - TRBV9 TGTGCCAGCACAGGGGGGCAAGGCAATGAGCAGTTCTTC CASTGGQGNEQFF
- TRBJ2-3 once TRBV7-3 TGTGCCAGCAGCTTATTAATCGGGACAGATACGCAGTATTTT CASSLLIGTDTQYF
TRBD2 TRBJ2-3 - TRBV9 TGTGCCAGCAGCGAGTATCGACTAGCGGGAGGAGATACGCAGTATTTT CASSEYRLAGGDTQYF
- TRBJ2-1 - TRBV18 TGTGCCAGCTCACCACGCGCGCCCCTATACAATGAGCAGTTCTTC CASSPRAPLYNEQFF